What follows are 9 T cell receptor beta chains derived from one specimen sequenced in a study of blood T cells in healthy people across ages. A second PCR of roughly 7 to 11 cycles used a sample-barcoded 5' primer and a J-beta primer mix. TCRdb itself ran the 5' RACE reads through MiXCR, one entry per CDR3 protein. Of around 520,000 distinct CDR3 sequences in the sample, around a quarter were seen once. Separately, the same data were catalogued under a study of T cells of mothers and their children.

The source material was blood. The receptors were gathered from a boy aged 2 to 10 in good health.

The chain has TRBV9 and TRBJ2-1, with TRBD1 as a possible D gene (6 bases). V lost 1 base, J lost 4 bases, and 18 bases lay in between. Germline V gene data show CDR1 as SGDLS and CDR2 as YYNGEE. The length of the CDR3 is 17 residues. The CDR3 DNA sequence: TGTGCCAGCAGCGTAATTCGGCCGGGACAACGATACAATGAGCAGTTCTTC. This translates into CASSVIRPGQRYNEQFF.

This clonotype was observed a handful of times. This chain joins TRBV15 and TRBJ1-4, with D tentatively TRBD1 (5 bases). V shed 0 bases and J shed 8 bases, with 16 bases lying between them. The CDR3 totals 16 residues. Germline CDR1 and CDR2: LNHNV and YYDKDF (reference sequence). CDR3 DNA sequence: TGTGCCACCAGCAGAGATCTCTATCGGGGCTCCGAAAAACTGTTTTTT. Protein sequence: CATSRDLYRGSEKLFF.

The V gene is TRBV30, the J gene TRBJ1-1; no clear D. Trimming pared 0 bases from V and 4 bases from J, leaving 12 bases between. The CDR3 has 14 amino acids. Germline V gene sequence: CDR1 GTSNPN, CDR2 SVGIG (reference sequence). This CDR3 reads CAWSVQVAGTEAFF. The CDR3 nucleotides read TGTGCCTGGAGTGTTCAGGTAGCAGGCACTGAAGCTTTCTTT.

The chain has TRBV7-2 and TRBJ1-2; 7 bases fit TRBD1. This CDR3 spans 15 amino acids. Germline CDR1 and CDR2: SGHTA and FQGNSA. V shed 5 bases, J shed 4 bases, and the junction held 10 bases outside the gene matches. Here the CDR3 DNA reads TGTGCCAGCAGCCCCTCCCGGGACAGCTCCTATGGCTACACCTTC. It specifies CASSPSRDSSYGYTF.

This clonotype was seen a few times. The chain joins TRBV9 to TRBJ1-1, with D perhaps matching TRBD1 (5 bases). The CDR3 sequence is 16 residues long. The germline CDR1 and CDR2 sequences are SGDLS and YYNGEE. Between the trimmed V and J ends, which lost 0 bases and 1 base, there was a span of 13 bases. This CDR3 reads CASSVGGMVGNTEAFF. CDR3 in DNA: TGTGCCAGCAGCGTAGGGGGGATGGTTGGGAACACTGAAGCTTTCTTT.

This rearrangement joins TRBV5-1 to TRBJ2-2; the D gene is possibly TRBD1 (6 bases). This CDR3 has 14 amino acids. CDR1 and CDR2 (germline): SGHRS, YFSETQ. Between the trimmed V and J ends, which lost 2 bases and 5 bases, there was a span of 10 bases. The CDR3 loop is CASSFTTGTGELFF. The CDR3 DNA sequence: TGCGCCAGCAGCTTCACTACAGGGACCGGGGAGCTGTTTTTT.

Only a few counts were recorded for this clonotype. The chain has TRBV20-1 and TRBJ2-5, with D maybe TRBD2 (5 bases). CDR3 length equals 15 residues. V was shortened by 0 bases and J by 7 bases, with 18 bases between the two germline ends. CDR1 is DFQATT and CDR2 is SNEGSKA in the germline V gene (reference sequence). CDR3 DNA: TGCAGTGCTAGAGATCACAGCGGCGCTAAGGGGACCCAGTACTTC. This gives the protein CSARDHSGAKGTQYF.

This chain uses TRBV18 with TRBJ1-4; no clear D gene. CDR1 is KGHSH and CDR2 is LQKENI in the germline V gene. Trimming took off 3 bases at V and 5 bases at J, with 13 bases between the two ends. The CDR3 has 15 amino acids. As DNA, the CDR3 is TGTGCCAGCTCACCGTCCCGGGCCAAAAATGAAAAACTGTTTTTT. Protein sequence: CASSPSRAKNEKLFF.

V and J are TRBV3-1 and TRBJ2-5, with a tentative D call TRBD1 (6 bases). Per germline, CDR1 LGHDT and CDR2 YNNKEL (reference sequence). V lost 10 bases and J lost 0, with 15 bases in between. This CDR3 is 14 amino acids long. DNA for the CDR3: TGTGCCACCACAGGGACATACTACCAAGAGACCCAGTACTTC. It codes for CATTGTYYQETQYF.